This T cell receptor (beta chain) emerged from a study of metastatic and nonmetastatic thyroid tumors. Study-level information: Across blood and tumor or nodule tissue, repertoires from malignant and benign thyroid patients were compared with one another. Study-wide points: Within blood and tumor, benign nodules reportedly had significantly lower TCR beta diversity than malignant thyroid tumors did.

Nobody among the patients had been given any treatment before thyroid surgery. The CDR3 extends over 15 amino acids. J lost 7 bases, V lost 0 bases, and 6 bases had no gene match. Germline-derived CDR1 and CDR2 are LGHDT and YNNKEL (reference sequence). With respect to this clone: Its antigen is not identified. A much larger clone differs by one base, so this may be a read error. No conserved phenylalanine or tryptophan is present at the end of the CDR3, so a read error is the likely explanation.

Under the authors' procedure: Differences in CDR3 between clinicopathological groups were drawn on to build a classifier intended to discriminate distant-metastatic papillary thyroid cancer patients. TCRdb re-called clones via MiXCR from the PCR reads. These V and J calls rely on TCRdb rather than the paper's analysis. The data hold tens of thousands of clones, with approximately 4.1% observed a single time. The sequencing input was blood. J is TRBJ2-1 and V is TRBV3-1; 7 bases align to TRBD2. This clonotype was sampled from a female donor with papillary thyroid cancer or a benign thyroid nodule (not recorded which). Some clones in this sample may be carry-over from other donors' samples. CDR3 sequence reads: CASSQDAGRTNEQFL. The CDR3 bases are TGTGCCAGCAGCCAAGACGCCGGGAGGACTAATGAGCAGTTCTTA.